The 2 T cell receptor beta chains below were found in one sample sequenced in a study of read filtering for tumor transcriptome and immune sequencing. From approximately 430 ng of RNA, a library with molecular barcoded alpha/delta and beta/gamma adaptors was made. TCRdb called the reads again in MiXCR, with one record for every CDR3 protein. The sample shows 40,000 to 50,000 distinct CDR3 sequences, roughly 19% of them seen only once. Input material: a population of CD138-negative cells sorted from bone marrow. All receptors derive from a donor aged 40 or older with multiple myeloma.

This clonotype has at least ten counts. This chain connects TRBV5-4 to TRBJ2-1, with 8 bases that match TRBD2. The CDR3 has 15 residues. After removal of 6 bases from V and 2 bases from J, the junction contained 7 bases not matched to a gene. Germline V CDR1 and CDR2: SGHNT, YYREEE (reference sequence). CDR3 bases: TGTGCCAGCACCTTCAGCGGGAGCCCCTACAATGAGCAGTTCTTC. Amino acid sequence: CASTFSGSPYNEQFF.

The table lists this clonotype with many counts. V and J are TRBV24-1 and TRBJ2-5; 7 bases match TRBD2. CDR3 length: 16 residues. Germline CDR1 KGHDR, CDR2 SFDVKD. V gave up 3 bases and J gave up 2 bases; unmatched junction bases: 8. For the CDR3, the DNA is TGTGCCACCAGTGATCCGGCGGGAGTATGGCAAGAGACCCAGTACTTC. Its translation is CATSDPAGVWQETQYF.